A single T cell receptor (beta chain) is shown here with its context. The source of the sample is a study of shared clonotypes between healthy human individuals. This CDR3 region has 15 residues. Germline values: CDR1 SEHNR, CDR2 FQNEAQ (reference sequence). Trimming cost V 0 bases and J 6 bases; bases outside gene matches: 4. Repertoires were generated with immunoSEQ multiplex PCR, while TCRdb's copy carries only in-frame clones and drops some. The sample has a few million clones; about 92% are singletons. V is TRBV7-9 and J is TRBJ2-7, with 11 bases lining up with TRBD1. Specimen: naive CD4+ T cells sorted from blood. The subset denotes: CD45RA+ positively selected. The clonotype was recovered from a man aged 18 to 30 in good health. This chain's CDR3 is CASSLAGTGGFEQYF. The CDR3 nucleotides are TGTGCCAGCAGCTTAGCGGGGACAGGGGGATTCGAGCAGTACTTC.